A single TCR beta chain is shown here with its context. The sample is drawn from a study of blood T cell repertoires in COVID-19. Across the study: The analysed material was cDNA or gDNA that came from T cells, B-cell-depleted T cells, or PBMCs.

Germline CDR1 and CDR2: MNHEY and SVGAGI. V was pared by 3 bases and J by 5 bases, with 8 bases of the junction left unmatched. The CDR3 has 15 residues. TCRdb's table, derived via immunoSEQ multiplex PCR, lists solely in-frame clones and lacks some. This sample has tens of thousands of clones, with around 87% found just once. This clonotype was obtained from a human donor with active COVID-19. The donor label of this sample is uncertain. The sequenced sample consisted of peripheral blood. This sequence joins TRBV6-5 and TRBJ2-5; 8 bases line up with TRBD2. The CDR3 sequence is CASSYGAAGVETQYF. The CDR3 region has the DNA TGTGCCAGCAGTTATGGGGCAGCGGGGGTGGAGACCCAGTACTTC.